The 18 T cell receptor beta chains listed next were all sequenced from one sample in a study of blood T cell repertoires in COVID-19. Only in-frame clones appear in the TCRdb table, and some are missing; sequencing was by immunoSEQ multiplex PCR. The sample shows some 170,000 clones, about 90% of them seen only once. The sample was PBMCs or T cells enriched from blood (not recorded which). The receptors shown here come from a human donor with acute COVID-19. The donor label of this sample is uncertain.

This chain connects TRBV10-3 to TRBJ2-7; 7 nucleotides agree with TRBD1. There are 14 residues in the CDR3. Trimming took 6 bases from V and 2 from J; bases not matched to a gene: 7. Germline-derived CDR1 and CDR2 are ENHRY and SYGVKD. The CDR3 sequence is CAISRTGSTYEQYF. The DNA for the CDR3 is TGTGCCATCAGCAGGACAGGATCCACCTACGAGCAGTACTTC.

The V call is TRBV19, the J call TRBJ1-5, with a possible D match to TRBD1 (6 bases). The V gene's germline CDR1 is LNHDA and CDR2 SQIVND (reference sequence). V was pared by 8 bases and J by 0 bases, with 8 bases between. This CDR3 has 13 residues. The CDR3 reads CASAGDSNQPQHF. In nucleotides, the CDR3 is TGTGCCAGTGCAGGGGATAGCAATCAGCCCCAGCATTTT. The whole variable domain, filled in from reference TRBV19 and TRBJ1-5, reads DGGITQSPKYLFRKEGQNVTLSCEQNLNHDAMYWYRQDPGQGLRLIYYSQIVNDFQKGDIAEGYSVSREKKESFPLTVTSAQKNPTAFYLCASAGDSNQPQHFGDGTRLSIL.

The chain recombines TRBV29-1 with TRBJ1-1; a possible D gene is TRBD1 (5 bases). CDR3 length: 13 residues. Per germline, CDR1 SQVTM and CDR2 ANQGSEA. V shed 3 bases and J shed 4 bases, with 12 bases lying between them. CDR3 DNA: TGCAGCGTTGACCCTTATGGGGCCACTGAAGCTTTCTTT. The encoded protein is CSVDPYGATEAFF.

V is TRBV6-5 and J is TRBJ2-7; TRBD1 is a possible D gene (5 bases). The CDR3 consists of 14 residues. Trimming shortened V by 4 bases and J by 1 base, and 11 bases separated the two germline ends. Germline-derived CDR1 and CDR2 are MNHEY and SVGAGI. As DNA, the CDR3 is TGTGCCAGCAGTTCCTGGACAACTTCCTACGAGCAGTACTTC. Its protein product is CASSSWTTSYEQYF.

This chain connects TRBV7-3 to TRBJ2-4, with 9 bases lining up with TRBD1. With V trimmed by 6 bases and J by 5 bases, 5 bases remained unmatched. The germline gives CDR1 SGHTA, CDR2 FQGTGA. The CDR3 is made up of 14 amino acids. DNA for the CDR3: TGTGCCAGCAGGAACACAGGGGGCGAAAACATTCAGTACTTC. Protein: CASRNTGGENIQYF.

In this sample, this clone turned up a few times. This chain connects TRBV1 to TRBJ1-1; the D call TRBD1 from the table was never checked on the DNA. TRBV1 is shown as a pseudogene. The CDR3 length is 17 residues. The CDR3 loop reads CTSSHKVRSRENTEAFF. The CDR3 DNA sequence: TGCACCAGCAGCCACAAAGTGAGGTCCAGGGAGAACACTGAAGCTTTCTTT.

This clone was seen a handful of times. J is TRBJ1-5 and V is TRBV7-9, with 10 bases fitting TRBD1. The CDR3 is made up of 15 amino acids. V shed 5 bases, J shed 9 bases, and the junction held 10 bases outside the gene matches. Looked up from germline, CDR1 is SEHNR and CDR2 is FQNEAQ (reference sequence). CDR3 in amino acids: CASSTGTGAPPPQHF. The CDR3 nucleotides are TGTGCCAGCAGCACCGGGACAGGGGCCCCTCCGCCCCAGCATTTT.

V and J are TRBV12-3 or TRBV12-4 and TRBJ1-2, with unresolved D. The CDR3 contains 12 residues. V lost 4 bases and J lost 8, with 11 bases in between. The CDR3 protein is CASSSYEEGYTF. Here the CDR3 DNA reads TGTGCCAGCAGTTCCTACGAGGAGGGCTACACCTTC.

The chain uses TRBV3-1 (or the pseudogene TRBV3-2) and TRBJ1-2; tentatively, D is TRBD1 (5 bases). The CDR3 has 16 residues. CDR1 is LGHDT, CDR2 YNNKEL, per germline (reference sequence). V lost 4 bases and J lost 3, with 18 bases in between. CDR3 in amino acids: CASSPHFGGSHYGYTF. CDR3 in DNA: TGTGCCAGCAGCCCCCACTTCGGGGGGTCCCACTATGGCTACACCTTC.

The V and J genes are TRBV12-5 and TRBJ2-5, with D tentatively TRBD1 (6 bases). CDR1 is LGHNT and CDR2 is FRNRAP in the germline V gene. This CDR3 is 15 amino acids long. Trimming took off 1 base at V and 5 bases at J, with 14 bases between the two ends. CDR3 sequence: CASGLDGQTGETQYF. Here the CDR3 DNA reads TGTGCTAGTGGTTTGGACGGACAGACCGGGGAGACCCAGTACTTC.

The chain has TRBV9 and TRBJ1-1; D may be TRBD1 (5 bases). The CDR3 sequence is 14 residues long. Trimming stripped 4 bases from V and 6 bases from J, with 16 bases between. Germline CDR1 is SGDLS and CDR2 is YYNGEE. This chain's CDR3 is CASSFGPQGAEAFF. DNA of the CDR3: TGTGCCAGCAGCTTTGGACCCCAAGGGGCTGAAGCTTTCTTT.

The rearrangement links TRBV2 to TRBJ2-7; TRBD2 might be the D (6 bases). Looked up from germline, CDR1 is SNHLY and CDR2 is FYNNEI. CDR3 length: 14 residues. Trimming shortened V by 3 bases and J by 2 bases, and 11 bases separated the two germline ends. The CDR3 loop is CASSEGSGTYEQYF. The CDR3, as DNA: TGTGCCAGCAGTGAGGGTAGCGGTACCTACGAGCAGTACTTC.

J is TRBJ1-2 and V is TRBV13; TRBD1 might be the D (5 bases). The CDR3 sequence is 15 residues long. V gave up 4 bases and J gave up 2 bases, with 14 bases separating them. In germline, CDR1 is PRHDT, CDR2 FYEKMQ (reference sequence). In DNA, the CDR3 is TGTGCCAGCAGCTCACGAGGGGAGGGGAACTATGGCTACACCTTC. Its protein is CASSSRGEGNYGYTF.

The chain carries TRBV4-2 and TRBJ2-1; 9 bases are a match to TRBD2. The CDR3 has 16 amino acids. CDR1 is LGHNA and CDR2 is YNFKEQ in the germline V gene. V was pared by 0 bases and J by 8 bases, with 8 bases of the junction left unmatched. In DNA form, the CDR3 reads TGTGCCAGCAGCCAAGATCCCGGGCGGGGGGGACATGAGCAGTTCTTC. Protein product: CASSQDPGRGGHEQFF.

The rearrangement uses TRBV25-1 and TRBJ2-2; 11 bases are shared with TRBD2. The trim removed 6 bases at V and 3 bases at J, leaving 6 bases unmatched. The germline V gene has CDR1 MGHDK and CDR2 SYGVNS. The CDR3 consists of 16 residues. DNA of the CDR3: TGTGCCAGCAGCGAACTAGCGGGGGCGGACACCGGGGAGCTGTTTTTT. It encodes CASSELAGADTGELFF.

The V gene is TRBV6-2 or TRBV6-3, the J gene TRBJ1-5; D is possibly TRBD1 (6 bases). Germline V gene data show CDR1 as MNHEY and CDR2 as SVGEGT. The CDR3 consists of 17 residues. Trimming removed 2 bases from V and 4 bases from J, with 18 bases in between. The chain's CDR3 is CASSYRPGQGTNQPQHF. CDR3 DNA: TGTGCCAGCAGTTACCGACCGGGCCAAGGGACAAATCAGCCCCAGCATTTT.

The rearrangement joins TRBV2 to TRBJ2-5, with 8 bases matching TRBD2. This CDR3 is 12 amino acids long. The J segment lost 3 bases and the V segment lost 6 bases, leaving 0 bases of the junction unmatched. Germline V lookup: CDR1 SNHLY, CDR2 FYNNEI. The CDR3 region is CASRLAEETQYF. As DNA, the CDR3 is TGTGCCAGCAGACTAGCGGAAGAGACCCAGTACTTC.

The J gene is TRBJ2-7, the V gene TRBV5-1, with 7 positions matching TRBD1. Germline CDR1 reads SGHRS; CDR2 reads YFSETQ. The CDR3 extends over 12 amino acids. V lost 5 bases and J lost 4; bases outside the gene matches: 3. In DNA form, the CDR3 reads TGCGCCAGCAGGTGGGACAGATACGAGCAGTACTTC. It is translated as CASRWDRYEQYF.